Presented here are 24 T cell receptor beta chains from one specimen sequenced in a study of OX40 agonist ivuxolimab in advanced cancers. The library was made by the immunoSEQ multiplex PCR assay. The immuneACCESS repertoire file appears here via TCRdb, limited to in-frame rearrangements. These files lack a portion of the clones; in checked studies, under half of the deficit traces to unresolved V genes, and the cause of the others is not known. This sample gives nearly 85,000 clones in total; roughly 83% of them show up just once. More than 0.75% of the sample is in the top ten clones. This specimen was CD4+ or CD8+ T cells sorted from blood, taken in a trial of the OX40 agonist ivuxolimab. These receptors were obtained from an adult with an advanced solid tumor such as melanoma, head and neck, liver or kidney cancer.

The chain is built from TRBV7-2 and TRBJ2-5; D is possibly TRBD1 or TRBD2 (5 bases each). In germline, CDR1 is SGHTA, CDR2 FQGNSA. This CDR3 region has 15 residues. Trimming took 3 bases from V and 0 from J, leaving 11 bases between them. CDR3 DNA: TGTGCCAGCAGCTTTTCGGGGCAGTACCAAGAGACCCAGTACTTC. It yields the protein CASSFSGQYQETQYF.

The rearrangement links TRBV28 to TRBJ2-7; 7 nucleotides match TRBD2. Germline CDR1 MDHEN, CDR2 SYDVKM. The J segment lost 3 bases and the V segment lost 1 base, leaving 3 bases of the junction unmatched. There are 14 residues in the CDR3. The CDR3 loop is CASSLSGGLYEQYF. The CDR3 DNA is TGTGCCAGCAGTTTATCGGGGGGACTCTACGAGCAGTACTTC.

This clone was counted only a few times. V is TRBV2 and J is TRBJ1-4; D may be TRBD1 (5 bases). Per the germline V gene, CDR1 is SNHLY and CDR2 is FYNNEI. Trimming stripped 6 bases from V and 3 bases from J, with 17 bases between. The CDR3 spans 16 residues. This CDR3 is CASRGTGLGANEKLFF. CDR3 nucleotides: TGTGCCAGCAGGGGGACGGGCCTGGGAGCTAATGAAAAACTGTTTTTT.

As regards this clone: Compared with germline, one end of the junction differs, possibly owing to a read error. This sequence joins TRBV5-8 and TRBJ1-2, with D possibly matching TRBD1 (5 bases). This CDR3 region has 14 residues. CDR1 SGHTS and CDR2 YDEGEE come from the germline V gene. CDR3 bases: TGTGCCAGCACCTTGCTCTTGGGGACCTATGGCTACACCTTC. It is translated as CASTLLLGTYGYTF.

In nucleotides, the CDR3 is TGTGCCAGCGATACGCGGGGACCATACACAGATACGCAGTATTTT. Residues: CASDTRGPYTDTQYF. V and J are TRBV28 and TRBJ2-3, with D possibly being TRBD2 (6 bases). The CDR3 is made up of 15 amino acids. Germline CDR1 MDHEN, CDR2 SYDVKM. V lost 8 bases and J lost 2, with 17 bases in between.

The J gene is TRBJ2-1, the V gene TRBV5-1; D possibly corresponds to TRBD2 (5 bases). CDR1 SGHRS and CDR2 YFSETQ come from the germline V gene. Trimming stripped 1 base from V and 6 bases from J, with 11 bases between. This CDR3 is built from 14 residues. The CDR3, as DNA: TGCGCCAGCAGCTTGACTAGTGGGGTCAATGAGCAGTTCTTC. It encodes CASSLTSGVNEQFF.

V gene TRBV4-1 combines with J gene TRBJ2-5; 8 bases agree with TRBD1. The CDR3 is 15 amino acids. The ends lost 4 bases at V and 6 bases at J; junction bases unmatched: 10. Germline-derived CDR1 and CDR2 are MGHRA and YSYEKL. CDR3: CASSRTQGDTKTQYF. Written as DNA, the CDR3 is TGCGCCAGCAGCCGAACACAGGGGGACACAAAGACCCAGTACTTC.

V usage is TRBV19 and J usage is TRBJ2-5; 7 positions agree with TRBD1. Losses at the gene ends were 4 bases for V and 5 bases for J; bases not matched to a gene: 13. The CDR3 consists of 16 residues. CDR1 is LNHDA and CDR2 is SQIVND in the germline V gene (reference sequence). CDR3 loop: CASSTPPTGSYETQYF. CDR3 bases: TGTGCCAGTAGTACCCCTCCGACAGGGAGTTACGAGACCCAGTACTTC.

The chain combines TRBV7-9 with TRBJ2-5; perhaps D is TRBD1 or TRBD2 (5 bases each). Germline V gene data show CDR1 as SEHNR and CDR2 as FQNEAQ (reference sequence). CDR3 length: 18 residues. Trimming removed 1 base from V and 5 bases from J, with 23 bases in between. The CDR3 DNA sequence: TGTGCCAGCAGCTTAGGGACCGGGGCCCCAGCCCCACACGAGACCCAGTACTTC. Its translation is CASSLGTGAPAPHETQYF. Drawing the rest from reference TRBV7-9 and TRBJ2-5, the complete variable domain is DTGVSQNPRHKITKRGQNVTFRCDPISEHNRLYWYRQTLGQGPEFLTYFQNEAQLEKSRLLSDRFSAERPKGSFSTLEIQRTEQGDSAMYLCASSLGTGAPAPHETQYFGPGTRLLVL.

V gene TRBV4-2 combines with J gene TRBJ2-7, with D uncertain. This CDR3 contains 13 residues. The V end was cut by 1 base, the J end by 0 bases, with 4 bases between. Germline V lookup: CDR1 LGHNA, CDR2 YNFKEQ. The CDR3 sequence is CASSQGLSYEQYF. CDR3 bases: TGTGCCAGCAGCCAAGGTCTCTCCTACGAGCAGTACTTC.

The rearrangement uses TRBV7-2 and TRBJ2-3; D is uncertain. CDR3 length equals 14 residues. Trimming removed 1 base at V and 6 bases at J, with 11 bases between. CDR1 SGHTA and CDR2 FQGNSA come from the germline V gene. The CDR3 loop reads CASSLEVRDDTQYF. The CDR3 bases are TGTGCCAGCAGCTTAGAGGTTAGGGATGATACGCAGTATTTT.

This clone was seen a single time. The V and J genes are TRBV25-1 and TRBJ1-2, with D perhaps matching TRBD1 (6 bases). The CDR3 sequence is 13 residues long. Per the germline V gene, CDR1 is MGHDK and CDR2 is SYGVNS. V shed 6 bases and J shed 6 bases, with 14 bases lying between them. The CDR3 reads CASSHQGSDGYTF. CDR3 DNA sequence: TGTGCCAGCAGCCACCAGGGGAGCGATGGCTACACCTTC.

Here the CDR3 reads CASRPTGGAGYGYTF. The CDR3 DNA reads TGTGCCAGCAGACCCACAGGGGGCGCGGGGTATGGCTACACCTTC. The V and J genes are TRBV7-2 and TRBJ1-2, with 9 bases that match TRBD1. From germline, CDR1 is SGHTA and CDR2 FQGNSA. V trimming: 6 bases; J trimming: 5 bases; junction bases outside the gene matches: 10. CDR3 length: 15 residues.

CDR3 in DNA: TGTGCCAGCAGCAGAGGGACTAGCGGCCAAGAGACCCAGTACTTC. Amino acid sequence: CASSRGTSGQETQYF. The chain is built from TRBV5-4 and TRBJ2-5; 11 bases agree with TRBD2. The V and J ends lost 4 bases and 1 base, in that order; junction bases with no gene match: 3. Germline values: CDR1 SGHNT, CDR2 YYREEE (reference sequence). This CDR3 has 15 amino acids.

The chain employs TRBV30 and TRBJ1-6; a weak D match, TRBD1 (5 bases). V was cut by 0 bases and J by 9 bases, with 15 bases left in between. This CDR3 has 15 amino acids. CDR1 GTSNPN and CDR2 SVGIG come from the germline V gene (reference sequence). CDR3 nucleotides: TGTGCCTGGAGTGTACTAACAGGCGGGGGTTCACCCCTCCACTTT. As protein: CAWSVLTGGGSPLHF.

The V and J genes are TRBV30 and TRBJ1-2; TRBD1 matches 9 bases. The junction had 4 bases not matched to a gene; V was cut back by 2 bases and J by 0 bases. Germline V gene data show CDR1 as GTSNPN and CDR2 as SVGIG (reference sequence). The length of the CDR3 is 15 residues. DNA for the CDR3: TGTGCCTGGAGTCGACAGGGGGAAGCTAACTATGGCTACACCTTC. This codes for CAWSRQGEANYGYTF.

In its sample, this clone was seen once. The chain recombines TRBV5-1 with TRBJ1-4, with a tentative D call TRBD1 (5 bases). The CDR3 is 15 amino acids. The V gene lost 4 bases and the J gene lost 4 bases, with 14 bases spanning the gap. Looked up from germline, CDR1 is SGHRS and CDR2 is YFSETQ. CDR3 nucleotides: TGCGCCAGCAGCAGGAGGGAAGGGGTTAATGAAAAACTGTTTTTT. Protein product: CASSRREGVNEKLFF.

This clone was counted once. V usage is TRBV4-3 and J usage is TRBJ2-3, with D perhaps TRBD1 or TRBD2 (6 bases each). The V and J ends lost 1 base and 5 bases respectively, with 13 bases between them. The CDR3 is 15 amino acids. Germline V gene lookup returns CDR1 LGHNA and CDR2 YSLEER. CDR3 sequence: CASSQVGGSGDTQYF. In DNA form, the CDR3 reads TGCGCCAGCAGCCAAGTCGGGGGCTCTGGAGATACGCAGTATTTT.

In this sample, this clone turned up once. The chain joins TRBV4-2 to TRBJ2-3; 9 bases match TRBD1. V trimming: 4 bases; J trimming: 2 bases; junction bases outside the gene matches: 7. The CDR3 length is 16 residues. CDR1 is LGHNA, CDR2 YNFKEQ, per germline. The CDR3 DNA follows: TGTGCCAGCAGCCTGAACGGACAGGGGAACACAGATACGCAGTATTTT. This sequence encodes CASSLNGQGNTDTQYF.

This clone has only one observation. The chain carries TRBV29-1 and TRBJ2-5, with D perhaps matching TRBD2 (5 bases). The V gene lost 1 base and the J gene lost 7 bases, with 16 bases spanning the gap. This CDR3 has 14 amino acids. Per the germline V gene, CDR1 is SQVTM and CDR2 is ANQGSEA. The CDR3 DNA is TGCAGCGTTGAAGCGGCGGTGGACCGGGGGACCCAGTACTTC. Translation gives CSVEAAVDRGTQYF.

The gene calls are TRBV7-2 and TRBJ2-7; weak D call: TRBD2 (6 bases). CDR1 is SGHTA, CDR2 FQGNSA, per germline. With 5 bases removed from V and 5 bases from J, the gap between germline ends came to 25 bases. The CDR3 loop spans 17 amino acids. Here the CDR3 DNA reads TGTGCCAGCAGCCCCCGTGGGGGGACTTCCCTCGCGCACGAGCAGTACTTC. Translated: CASSPRGGTSLAHEQYF.

The chain combines TRBV2 with TRBJ1-4; D ambiguous. This CDR3 is built from 16 residues. From germline, CDR1 is SNHLY and CDR2 FYNNEI. V lost 6 bases to trimming and J lost 7 bases, with 21 bases between them. The CDR3 is CASSLTGPERTEKLFF. In nucleotides, the CDR3 is TGTGCCAGCAGCCTCACTGGGCCCGAGAGGACTGAAAAACTGTTTTTT. Drawing the rest from reference TRBV2 and TRBJ1-4, the complete variable domain is EPEVTQTPSHQVTQMGQEVILRCVPISNHLYFYWYRQILGQKVEFLVSFYNNEISEKSEIFDDQFSVERPDGSNFTLKIRSTKLEDSAMYFCASSLTGPERTEKLFFGSGTQLSVL.

This sequence joins TRBV5-1 and TRBJ2-1, with 11 bases matching TRBD1. Germline values: CDR1 SGHRS, CDR2 YFSETQ. With V trimmed by 1 base and J by 7 bases, 4 bases remained unmatched. This CDR3 has 15 residues. The CDR3, as DNA: TGCGCCAGCAGCTTGCAAGGACAGGGGGCAAATGAGCAGTTCTTC. It encodes CASSLQGQGANEQFF.

By share, this clone counts as medium-sized (0.01 to 0.1%). The J gene is TRBJ1-6, the V gene TRBV18; D remains unclear. Per germline, CDR1 KGHSH and CDR2 LQKENI. Trimming removed 1 base at V and 8 bases at J, with 12 bases between. The CDR3 spans 15 residues. DNA of the CDR3: TGTGCCAGCTCACCACGAGCCCAGCAGGATTCACCCCTCCACTTT. It specifies CASSPRAQQDSPLHF.